Many counts were recorded for the clone carrying this T cell receptor (beta chain). Its antigen remains unidentified. CDR1 and CDR2 (germline): LNHDA, SQIVND (reference sequence). This CDR3 has 13 amino acids. The J segment lost 3 bases and the V segment lost 9 bases, leaving 7 bases of the junction unmatched. Time point defined: newly diagnosed GD, antithyroid drugs for less than 3 months. After RNA was extracted from PBMCs, the TCR library was made from it. The patients were drawn from one endocrinology department in Xi'an, China. TCR beta libraries were built with iRepertoire HTBI primers and Arm-PCR of CDR3 regions. TCRdb independently ran MiXCR on the multiplex PCR reads; one entry per CDR3 protein. Of about 530,000 distinct CDR3 sequences detected, 15% to 20% appear once; the ten largest clones hold around 25%. The data belong to a study of regulatory T cells in long-lasting Graves disease. Whole-study findings and limits: What was studied was peripheral blood only, and not thyroid tissue. Whereas new patients shared 870 or so public clonotypes, persistent patients shared more, at 2,741.

This sample also belongs to another study, concerning T cells in Graves' hyperthyroidism and ophthalmopathy.

The source material was peripheral blood mononuclear cells (PBMCs), sampled at new diagnosis, from a patient treated with antithyroid drugs. This receptor was obtained from a woman in her forties or fifties with Graves disease. V and J are TRBV19 and TRBJ1-2, with 7 nucleotides matching TRBD1. The CDR3 bases are TGTGCCAGCAGCTCAGGGGGGGACTATGGCTACACCTTC. Translation gives CASSSGGDYGYTF.